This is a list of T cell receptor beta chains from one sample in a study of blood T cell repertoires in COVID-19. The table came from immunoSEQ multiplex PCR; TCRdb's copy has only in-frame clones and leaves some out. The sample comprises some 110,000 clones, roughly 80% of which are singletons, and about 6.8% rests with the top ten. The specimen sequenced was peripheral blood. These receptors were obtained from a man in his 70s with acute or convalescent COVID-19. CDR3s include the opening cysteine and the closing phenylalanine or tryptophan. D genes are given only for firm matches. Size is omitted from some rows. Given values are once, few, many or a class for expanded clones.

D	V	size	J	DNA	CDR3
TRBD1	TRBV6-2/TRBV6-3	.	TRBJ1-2	TGTGCCAGCAGTAATCGCCGGACAGGGGCTAACTATGGCTACACCTTC	CASSNRRTGANYGYTF
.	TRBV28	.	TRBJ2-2	TGTGCCAGCAGTTCGACGGTCAGGGGCCCGAACACCGGGGAGCTGTTTTTT	CASSSTVRGPNTGELFF
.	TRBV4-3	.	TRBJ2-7	TGCGCCAGCAGCCTGTTGACAGGCCCCTACGAGCAGTACTTC	CASSLLTGPYEQYF
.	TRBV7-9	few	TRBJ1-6	TGTGCCAGCAGCACCGGGAGTCCGGATTCACCCCTCCACTTT	CASSTGSPDSPLHF
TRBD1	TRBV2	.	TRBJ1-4	TGTGCCCATAGGACAGGGGACGAAAAACTGTTTTTT	CAHRTGDEKLFF
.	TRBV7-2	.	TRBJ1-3	TGTGCCAGCACCGCGGGGGGTGGAAACACCATATATTTT	CASTAGGGNTIYF
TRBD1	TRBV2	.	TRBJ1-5	TGTGCCAGCAGTGAACAAACAGGGGGGGGAGGTCAGCCCCAGCATTTT	CASSEQTGGGGQPQHF
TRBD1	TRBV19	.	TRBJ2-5	TGTGCCAGTACCCGGGACAGGGGCGGGGTAGAGACCCAGTACTTC	CASTRDRGGVETQYF
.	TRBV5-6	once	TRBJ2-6	TGTGCCAGCAGCTTGGTATCTGGGGCCAACGTCCTGACTTTC	CASSLVSGANVLTF
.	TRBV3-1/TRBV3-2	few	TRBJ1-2	TGTGCCAGCAGCCAACCCTACAATAGCGGCTACACCTTC	CASSQPYNSGYTF
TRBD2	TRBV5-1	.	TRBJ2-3	TGCGCCAGCAGCTTGGGAATAGCGGGAGCCGCAGATACGCAGTATTTT	CASSLGIAGAADTQYF
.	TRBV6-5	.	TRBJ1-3	TGTGCCAGCACCCAGGGCTACTCTGGAAACACCATATATTTT	CASTQGYSGNTIYF
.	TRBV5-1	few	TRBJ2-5	TGCGCCAGCAGCTCCGGGACACCTCAAGAGACCCAGTACTTC	CASSSGTPQETQYF
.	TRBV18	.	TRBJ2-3	TGTGCCAGCTCTTCCGCGGCTGGAGGCCGCTCAGATACGCAGTATTTT	CASSSAAGGRSDTQYF
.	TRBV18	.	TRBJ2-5	TGTGCCAGCTCACCACCGGGAATTCGGGGGGAGACCCAGTACTTC	CASSPPGIRGETQYF
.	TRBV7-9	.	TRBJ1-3	TGTGCCAGCAGCCCACCCAGCTCTGGAAACACCATATATTTT	CASSPPSSGNTIYF
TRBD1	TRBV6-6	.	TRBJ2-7	TGTGCCAGCACCTATAGTTACAGGGGGCAGTACTACGAGCAGTACTTC	CASTYSYRGQYYEQYF
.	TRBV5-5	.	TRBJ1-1	TGTGCCAGCAGCTTGACGGTGAACACTGAAGCTTTCTTT	CASSLTVNTEAFF
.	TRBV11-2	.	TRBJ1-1	TGTGCCAGCAGCTTACCACCCTCAGGCGAAGCTTTCTTT	CASSLPPSGEAFF
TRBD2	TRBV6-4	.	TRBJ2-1	TGTGCCAGCAGTACCGGGACTAGCGGGGGGCCGGGTGAGCAGTTCTTC	CASSTGTSGGPGEQFF
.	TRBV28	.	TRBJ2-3	TGTGCCAGCAGTTTATCGGACACTAGCACAGATACGCAGTATTTT	CASSLSDTSTDTQYF
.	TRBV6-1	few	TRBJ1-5	TGTGCCAGCAGTGACACAGGGAATCAGCCCCAGCATTTT	CASSDTGNQPQHF
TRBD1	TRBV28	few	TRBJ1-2	TGTGCCAGCTTCCCTGCAGGGGGCGACTATGGCTACACCTTC	CASFPAGGDYGYTF